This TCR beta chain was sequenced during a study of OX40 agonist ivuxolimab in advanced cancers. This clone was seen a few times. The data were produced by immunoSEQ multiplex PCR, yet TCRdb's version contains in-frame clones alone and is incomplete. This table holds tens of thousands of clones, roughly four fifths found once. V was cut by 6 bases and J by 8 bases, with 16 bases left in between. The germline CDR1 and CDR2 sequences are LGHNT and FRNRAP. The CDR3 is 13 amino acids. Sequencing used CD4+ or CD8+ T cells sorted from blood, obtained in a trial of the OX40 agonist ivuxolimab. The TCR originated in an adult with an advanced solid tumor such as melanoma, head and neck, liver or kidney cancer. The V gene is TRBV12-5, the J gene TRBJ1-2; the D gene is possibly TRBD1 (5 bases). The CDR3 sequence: CASGYDSPGGYTF. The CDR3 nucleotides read TGTGCTAGTGGCTATGACAGCCCTGGGGGCTACACCTTC. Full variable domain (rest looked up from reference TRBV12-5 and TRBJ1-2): DARVTQTPRHKVTEMGQEVTMRCQPILGHNTVFWYRQTMMQGLELLAYFRNRAPLDDSGMPKDRFSAEMPDATLATLKIQPSEPRDSAVYFCASGYDSPGGYTFGSGTRLTVV.